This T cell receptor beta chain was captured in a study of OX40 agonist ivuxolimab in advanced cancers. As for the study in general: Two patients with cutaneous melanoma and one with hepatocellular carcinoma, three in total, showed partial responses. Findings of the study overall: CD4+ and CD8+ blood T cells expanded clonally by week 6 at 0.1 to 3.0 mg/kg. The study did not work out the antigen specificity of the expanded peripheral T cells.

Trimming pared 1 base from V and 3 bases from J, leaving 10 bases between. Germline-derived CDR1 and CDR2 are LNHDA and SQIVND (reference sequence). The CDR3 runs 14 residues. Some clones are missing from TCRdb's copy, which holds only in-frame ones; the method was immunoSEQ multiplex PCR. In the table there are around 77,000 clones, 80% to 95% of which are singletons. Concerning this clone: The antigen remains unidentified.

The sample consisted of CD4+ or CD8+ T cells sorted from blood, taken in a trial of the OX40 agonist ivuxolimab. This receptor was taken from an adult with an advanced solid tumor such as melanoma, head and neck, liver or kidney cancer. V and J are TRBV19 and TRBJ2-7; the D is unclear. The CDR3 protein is CASSIAVTLYEQYF. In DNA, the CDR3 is TGTGCCAGTAGTATAGCCGTTACACTCTACGAGCAGTACTTC.